Following are 8 T cell receptor beta chains from one sample sequenced in a study of human T cells and chemical hapten exposure. Time point indicated: patch test 2, 6 weeks after DPC sensitization. Stated treatment: therapeutic diphenylcyclopropenone sensitization with weekly scalp DPC. MiXCR, run by TCRdb on the RACE reads, gives a single entry per CDR3 protein. This table holds about 400,000 distinct CDR3 sequences, about 6% found once. Material: whole blood, obtained in connection with sensitization to the hapten diphenylcyclopropenone (DPC). All receptors come from a woman aged 18 to 35 with alopecia areata. Some clones in this sample may be carry-over from other donors' samples.

This clonotype has ten or more counts. The rearrangement uses TRBV4-2 and TRBJ2-7, with a tentative D call TRBD1 (5 bases). The CDR3 totals 15 residues. With 1 base removed from V and 4 bases from J, the gap between germline ends came to 14 bases. Per the germline V gene, CDR1 is LGHNA and CDR2 is YNFKEQ. The chain's CDR3 is CASSQGQGDQYEQYF. In DNA form, the CDR3 reads TGTGCCAGCAGCCAAGGCCAGGGCGATCAATACGAGCAGTACTTC.

This chain links TRBV15 with TRBJ2-3; perhaps TRBD2 as D (5 bases). With 5 bases removed from V and 0 bases from J, the gap between germline ends came to 15 bases. Germline lookup yields CDR1 LNHNV and CDR2 YYDKDF (reference sequence). The CDR3 runs 16 residues. CDR3 in amino acids: CATSGRLGESTDTQYF. CDR3 nucleotides: TGTGCCACCAGCGGGAGACTCGGCGAGAGCACAGATACGCAGTATTTT.

This clonotype was counted ten times or more. The CDR3 DNA reads as TGCAGTGCTAGACCTGGGCTTAGCAATCAGCCCCAGCATTTT. This gives the protein CSARPGLSNQPQHF. The rearrangement links TRBV20-1 to TRBJ1-5; D is uncertain. Trimming left V 2 bases short and J 0 bases short, with 8 bases between. The CDR3 is made up of 14 amino acids. In germline, CDR1 is DFQATT, CDR2 SNEGSKA (reference sequence).

V is TRBV10-3 and J is TRBJ2-2, with D hard to call. The V end lost 6 bases, the J end lost 1 base, and 3 bases lay between the germline ends. This CDR3 contains 12 residues. The germline V gene has CDR1 ENHRY and CDR2 SYGVKD. The CDR3 protein is CAIRRNTGELFF. CDR3 coding DNA: TGTGCCATCAGGAGGAACACCGGGGAGCTGTTTTTT.

The table lists this clonotype with many counts. The chain is built from TRBV20-1 and TRBJ2-4; D may be TRBD2 (5 bases). CDR3 length: 16 amino acids. V lost 0 bases and J 8 bases, leaving 20 bases between the germline ends. Germline CDR1 and CDR2: DFQATT and SNEGSKA (reference sequence). The CDR3 region is CSARDHKDGLRDIQYF. Written as DNA, the CDR3 is TGCAGTGCTAGAGATCACAAAGACGGACTGCGGGACATTCAGTACTTC.

The chain recombines TRBV27 with TRBJ2-3; 7 bases map to TRBD1. Germline CDR1 MNHEY, CDR2 SMNVEV (reference sequence). CDR3 size: 17 residues. V shed 0 bases and J 2 bases; nucleotides not matched to a gene: 8. The DNA of the CDR3 is TGTGCCAGCAGTTTATCCCTAGGCCAGGGGGACACAGATACGCAGTATTTT. Translated: CASSLSLGQGDTDTQYF.

The chain couples TRBV11-2 to TRBJ1-3; D unresolved. Germline-derived CDR1 and CDR2 are SGHAT and FQNNGV. CDR3 size: 15 residues. Deletions cut 0 bases from V and 0 bases from J, with 6 bases between. The CDR3 region is CASSLEAISGNTIYF. In DNA, the CDR3 is TGTGCCAGCAGCTTAGAGGCAATCTCTGGAAACACCATATATTTT.

The chain has TRBV5-1 and TRBJ2-3; D tentatively fits TRBD1 or TRBD2 (6 bases each). Trimming pared 3 bases from V and 0 bases from J, leaving 14 bases between. CDR3 length equals 16 residues. Germline V lookup: CDR1 SGHRS, CDR2 YFSETQ. The CDR3 nucleotides read TGCGCCAGCAGCTGGGGACGGGGGCAAAGCACAGATACGCAGTATTTT. Its protein is CASSWGRGQSTDTQYF.